These T cell receptor beta chains were read from a single sample in a study of response to subunit inactivated influenza vaccine. Via MiXCR, TCRdb re-called the RT-PCR reads, giving one row per CDR3 protein. The table lists approximately 570,000 distinct CDR3 sequences, less than 10% of them singletons, with 10% to 15% in the top ten. Sequencing was performed on PBMCs from blood, taken less than 30 months after vaccination. These receptors all come from a man between 50 and 69 years old who received an inactivated influenza vaccine. CDR3s include the opening cysteine and the closing phenylalanine or tryptophan. The order of the fields is CDR3 protein, CDR3 DNA, V gene, D gene, clone size, J gene. A D gene is named only where the DNA matches it firmly. Clone sizes are given selectively: once, few, many, or a class where the clone is expanded.

CASSFKFSNQPQHF,TGTGCCAGCAGTTTCAAATTTAGCAATCAGCCCCAGCATTTT,TRBV12-3/TRBV12-4,NA,many,TRBJ1-5
CASSLQGGSSYNEQFF,TGTGCCAGCAGCCTCCAGGGTGGTAGCTCCTACAATGAGCAGTTCTTC,TRBV14,NA,NA,TRBJ2-1
CASSPKRGALIKPTNTGELFF,TGTGCCAGCAGCCCTAAGCGGGGCGCACTGATTAAACCTACGAACACCGGGGAGCTGTTTTTT,TRBV11-1,TRBD2,many,TRBJ2-2
CSVQLWGGDQPQHF,TGCAGCGTGCAGCTGTGGGGGGGCGATCAGCCCCAGCATTTT,TRBV29-1,NA,NA,TRBJ1-5
CASSPGTPNTEAFF,TGTGCCAGCAGCCCAGGGACTCCGAACACTGAAGCTTTCTTT,TRBV12-3/TRBV12-4,NA,many,TRBJ1-1
CASSRQGVSYEQYF,TGTGCCAGCAGCCGACAGGGGGTATCCTACGAGCAGTACTTC,TRBV28,TRBD1,NA,TRBJ2-7
CASSLEGAGGRDTQYF,TGTGCCAGCAGCTTAGAGGGGGCGGGAGGTCGGGATACGCAGTATTTT,TRBV7-2,NA,few,TRBJ2-3
CASSLAGSMGNEQFF,TGTGCCAGCAGTCTAGCGGGCTCAATGGGGAATGAGCAGTTCTTC,TRBV28,TRBD2,many,TRBJ2-1
CASSPGGSLTLAKNIQYF,TGTGCCAGCAGCCCGGGGGGCAGCTTAACACTAGCCAAAAACATTCAGTACTTC,TRBV11-3,NA,NA,TRBJ2-4
CASSYPPASSYNEQFF,TGTGCCAGCAGTTACCCCCCGGCGAGCTCCTACAATGAGCAGTTCTTC,TRBV6-5,NA,NA,TRBJ2-1
CASSLVGGTHYNEQFF,TGTGCCAGCAGCTTAGTCGGGGGGACCCACTACAATGAGCAGTTCTTC,TRBV7-6,TRBD2,NA,TRBJ2-1
CASRLAYGEQFF,TGTGCCAGTCGACTAGCGTATGGTGAGCAGTTCTTC,TRBV6-5,TRBD2,NA,TRBJ2-1
CASSVGQGAFNEQFF,TGTGCCAGCAGCGTAGGTCAGGGGGCGTTCAATGAGCAGTTCTTC,TRBV9,TRBD1,many,TRBJ2-1
CASREGDRGGDTQYF,TGTGCCAGCCGAGAAGGGGACAGGGGTGGAGATACGCAGTATTTT,TRBV5-5,TRBD1,NA,TRBJ2-3
CASSEFGTGGSYGYTF,TGTGCCAGCAGTGAATTTGGGACAGGGGGCTCGTATGGCTACACCTTC,TRBV25-1,TRBD1,few,TRBJ1-2
CASSSRGRGVTDTQYF,TGTGCCAGCAGCTCCCGAGGGCGGGGGGTCACAGATACGCAGTATTTT,TRBV7-8,TRBD2,NA,TRBJ2-3
CASSQAQVQETQYF,TGTGCCAGCAGCCAAGCGCAAGTCCAAGAGACCCAGTACTTC,TRBV3-1,NA,few,TRBJ2-5
CASSFSVEQFF,TGCGCCAGCAGCTTTTCGGTTGAGCAGTTCTTC,TRBV5-1,NA,NA,TRBJ2-1
CASSGTVANYGYTF,TGTGCCAGTAGTGGGACAGTAGCTAACTATGGCTACACCTTC,TRBV19,TRBD1,NA,TRBJ1-2
CASSLDPGNTEAFF,TGTGCCAGCAGCCTAGATCCGGGGAACACTGAAGCTTTCTTT,TRBV11-2,NA,NA,TRBJ1-1
CATSRAIATNEKLFF,TGTGCCACCAGCAGGGCTATTGCAACTAATGAAAAACTGTTTTTT,TRBV15,NA,few,TRBJ1-4
CASSPSGPQAGELFF,TGCGCCAGCAGCCCATCGGGACCCCAGGCCGGGGAGCTGTTTTTT,TRBV5-1,NA,NA,TRBJ2-2
CASSNRDLPTGELFF,TGTGCCAGCAGCAATCGGGACCTCCCCACCGGGGAGCTGTTTTTT,TRBV7-9,NA,few,TRBJ2-2
CASSSAARGTEAFF,TGTGCCAGCAGCTCCGCGGCCCGGGGGACTGAAGCTTTCTTT,TRBV7-9,NA,few,TRBJ1-1
CASSRSLDLSYEQYF,TGCGCCAGCAGCCGTAGCTTAGACCTCTCCTACGAGCAGTACTTC,TRBV4-3,NA,NA,TRBJ2-7
CASSQEAAYEQYF,TGTGCCAGCAGCCAAGAGGCCGCCTACGAGCAGTACTTC,TRBV3-1,NA,NA,TRBJ2-7
CASSLDPDRGSEQYF,TGCGCCAGCAGCTTGGACCCAGACAGGGGAAGCGAGCAGTACTTC,TRBV5-1,TRBD1,many,TRBJ2-7